The rows below give T cell receptor beta chains drawn from one sample of a study of blood T cell repertoires in COVID-19. Here immunoSEQ multiplex PCR was the method, and the copy in TCRdb shows in-frame clones only, minus some. The sample has approximately 170,000 clones, around 84% seen once. The sample comprised PBMCs or T cells enriched from blood (not recorded which). The receptors originated from a woman between 45 and 60 years old who had recovered from COVID-19. CDR3s include the opening cysteine and the closing phenylalanine or tryptophan. The D gene is left open where the match is weak. Only some rows state a clone size, as once, few, many or a class for expanded clones.

V	J	size	D	DNA	CDR3
TRBV5-6	TRBJ1-1	NA	NA	TGTGCCAGCAGCTTGGGGCAAACTGAAGCTTTCTTT	CASSLGQTEAFF
TRBV20-1	TRBJ1-5	NA	NA	TGCAGTGCTAGTAAAGGGAGCGATAGCAATCAGCCCCAGCATTTT	CSASKGSDSNQPQHF
TRBV7-2	TRBJ2-7	few	TRBD2	TGTGCCAGCAGCACAGAGCGGGGACGCTCCTACGAGCAGTACTTC	CASSTERGRSYEQYF
TRBV14	TRBJ2-3	NA	NA	TGTGCCAGCAGCCAAGGCTCAGGCCTAGCCGGGAGAGATACGCAGTATTTT	CASSQGSGLAGRDTQYF
TRBV5-4	TRBJ1-2	NA	NA	TGTGCCAGCAGGGACAGTTCAAATTATGGCTACACCTTC	CASRDSSNYGYTF
TRBV3-1/TRBV3-2	TRBJ2-3	NA	NA	TGTGCCAGCAGCCAAGATTCAGGGTGGGCAGATACGCAGTATTTT	CASSQDSGWADTQYF
TRBV28	TRBJ1-6	NA	NA	TGTGCCAGCAGTTTTTCCGGACAGACTTCACCCCTCCACTTT	CASSFSGQTSPLHF
TRBV3-1/TRBV3-2	TRBJ2-4	NA	NA	TGTGCCAGCAGCCTTGCGCGGGGTGCGGGACTAGCCAAAAACATTCAGTACTTC	CASSLARGAGLAKNIQYF
TRBV6-6	TRBJ1-4	NA	TRBD1	TGTGCCAGCAGCCATACCCCTGACAGGGGCGGCGAAAAACTGTTTTTT	CASSHTPDRGGEKLFF
TRBV27	TRBJ1-1	NA	TRBD1	TGTGCCAGCAGTCCTCTAAACAGGGGCATGAACACTGAAGCTTTCTTT	CASSPLNRGMNTEAFF
TRBV7-2	TRBJ1-2	NA	NA	TGTGCCAGCAGCTTAGCGCTGGGGGGATATGGCTACACCTTC	CASSLALGGYGYTF
TRBV24-1	TRBJ2-3	NA	TRBD1	TGTGCCACCAGTGATTCGGGACAGGGGGCCACAGATACGCAGTATTTT	CATSDSGQGATDTQYF
TRBV2	TRBJ2-7	NA	TRBD2	TGTGCCAGCAGGCTAGCGGGAGTAATCGAGCAGTACTTC	CASRLAGVIEQYF
TRBV3-1/TRBV3-2	TRBJ2-5	NA	NA	TGTGCCAGCAGCCCAACAGCCTCCGGAGAGACCCAGTACTTC	CASSPTASGETQYF
TRBV6-5	TRBJ1-5	NA	NA	TGTGCCAGCAGTACAGATAGCAATCAGCCCCAGCATTTT	CASSTDSNQPQHF
TRBV13	TRBJ1-6	few	TRBD1	TGTGCCAGCAGCTCCACCGGACAGGGTGTATCCTATAATTCACCCCTCCACTTT	CASSSTGQGVSYNSPLHF